Presented here are 9 T cell receptor beta chains from one specimen sequenced in a study of regulatory T cells in long-lasting Graves disease. The time point was: newly diagnosed GD, antithyroid drugs for less than 3 months. The TCR library was made from RNA extracted from PBMCs. Arm-PCR of CDR3 regions and iRepertoire HTBI primers were used to build TCR beta libraries. TCRdb re-derived calls from the multiplex PCR reads in MiXCR, one entry per CDR3 protein. The table shows about 440,000 distinct CDR3 sequences, with about 15% occurring only once. These data were also filed under a second study, of T cells in Graves' hyperthyroidism and ophthalmopathy.

Sample: peripheral blood mononuclear cells (PBMCs), taken at new diagnosis, from a patient treated with antithyroid drugs. These receptors all stem from a woman in her late teens or twenties with Graves disease.

The CDR3 DNA reads as TGTGCCAGCAGCTGGACCGTAGGGATTTCACCCCTCCACTTT. Translating it yields CASSWTVGISPLHF. This chain joins TRBV7-3 and TRBJ1-6; D gene unclear. The CDR3 is made up of 14 amino acids. Trimming pared 4 bases from V and 9 bases from J, leaving 13 bases between. CDR1 is SGHTA and CDR2 is FQGTGA in the germline V gene.

This clonotype showed up many times. The V and J genes are TRBV6-5 and TRBJ1-4; 12 positions agree with TRBD1. Germline-derived CDR1 and CDR2 are MNHEY and SVGAGI. The V gene end was trimmed by 2 bases and the J gene end by 7 bases; junction bases not matched to a gene: 2. This CDR3 contains 15 residues. As DNA, the CDR3 is TGTGCCAGCAGTTACCGGGGACAGGGGGCTGAAAAACTGTTTTTT. Encoded protein: CASSYRGQGAEKLFF.

The rearrangement uses TRBV11-2 and TRBJ2-7, with TRBD2 matching over 7 bases. Trimming at V came to 2 bases and at J to 1 base, leaving 5 bases not matched to a gene. Per germline, CDR1 SGHAT and CDR2 FQNNGV. This CDR3 has 15 amino acids. In DNA form, the CDR3 reads TGTGCCAGCAGCTTAACTAGCGTAATGTCCTACGAGCAGTACTTC. Its translation is CASSLTSVMSYEQYF.

The rearrangement uses TRBV29-1 and TRBJ1-2; 8 bases are a match to TRBD1. The length of the CDR3 is 13 residues. Trimming removed 2 bases from V and 8 bases from J; junction bases left unmatched: 7. Germline V gene sequence: CDR1 SQVTM, CDR2 ANQGSEA. The CDR3 nucleotides read TGCAGCGTTGAACCAGGGGGCGCGTTAGGCTACACCTTC. Its translation is CSVEPGGALGYTF.

This clonotype showed up many times. The chain couples TRBV2 to TRBJ2-5, with 8 bases matching TRBD1. With V trimmed by 7 bases and J by 5 bases, 3 bases remained unmatched. CDR1 SNHLY and CDR2 FYNNEI come from the germline V gene. The CDR3 has 12 residues. The CDR3 sequence: CASTGGKETQYF. The CDR3 nucleotides read TGTGCCAGCACAGGGGGCAAGGAGACCCAGTACTTC.

V gene TRBV10-3 combines with J gene TRBJ2-7; tentative D call: TRBD2 (6 bases). V gave up 5 bases and J gave up 0 bases, with 8 bases separating them. CDR3 length: 13 residues. Germline CDR1 and CDR2: ENHRY and SYGVKD. Written as DNA, the CDR3 is TGTGCCATCAGTCGGGGGAGCTCCTACGAGCAGTACTTC. Protein product: CAISRGSSYEQYF.

The chain couples TRBV5-5 to TRBJ2-5; 8 bases fit TRBD2. The end of the DNA aligns better with TRBJ2-4, so the J call may be wrong. The germline V gene has CDR1 SGHKS and CDR2 YYEKEE (reference sequence). This CDR3 comprises 18 residues. The CDR3 nucleotides are TGTGCCAGCAGCCCTCGGGTAGCGGGACCCAGTGAGGGAAACATTCAGTACTTC. The encoded protein is CASSPRVAGPSEGNIQYF.

This clonotype was observed at least ten times. This chain connects TRBV20-1 to TRBJ2-1; 11 positions agree with TRBD2. CDR3 size: 15 residues. With V trimmed by 1 base and J by 4 bases, 3 bases remained unmatched. Germline V CDR1 and CDR2: DFQATT, SNEGSKA (reference sequence). This CDR3 reads CSARASSGRYNEQFF. The CDR3 coding sequence is TGCAGTGCTAGAGCCTCTAGCGGGAGGTACAATGAGCAGTTCTTC.

This clonotype was seen many times. V gene TRBV6-2 or TRBV6-3 combines with J gene TRBJ1-1, with D unclear. The CDR3 has 13 amino acids. Trimming took 3 bases from V and 1 from J, leaving 6 bases between them. Germline V gene lookup returns CDR1 MNHEY and CDR2 SVGEGT. The CDR3 DNA follows: TGTGCCAGCAGTTATCAGGAGAACACTGAAGCTTTCTTT. It codes for CASSYQENTEAFF.